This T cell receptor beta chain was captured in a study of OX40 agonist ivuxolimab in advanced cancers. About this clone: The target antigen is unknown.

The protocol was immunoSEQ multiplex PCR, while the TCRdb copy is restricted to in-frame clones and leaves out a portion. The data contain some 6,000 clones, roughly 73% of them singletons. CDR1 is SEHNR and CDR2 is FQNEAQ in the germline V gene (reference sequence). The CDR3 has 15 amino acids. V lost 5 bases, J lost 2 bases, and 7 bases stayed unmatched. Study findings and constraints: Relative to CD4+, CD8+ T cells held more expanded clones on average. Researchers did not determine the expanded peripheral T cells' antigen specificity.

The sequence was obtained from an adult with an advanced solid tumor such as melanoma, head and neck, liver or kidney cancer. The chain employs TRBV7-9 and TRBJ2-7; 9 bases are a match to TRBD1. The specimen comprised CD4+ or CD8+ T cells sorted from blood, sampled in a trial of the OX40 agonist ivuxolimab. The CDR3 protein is CASSGGQGPTYEQYF. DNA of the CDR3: TGTGCCAGCAGCGGGGGACAGGGCCCTACCTACGAGCAGTACTTC.